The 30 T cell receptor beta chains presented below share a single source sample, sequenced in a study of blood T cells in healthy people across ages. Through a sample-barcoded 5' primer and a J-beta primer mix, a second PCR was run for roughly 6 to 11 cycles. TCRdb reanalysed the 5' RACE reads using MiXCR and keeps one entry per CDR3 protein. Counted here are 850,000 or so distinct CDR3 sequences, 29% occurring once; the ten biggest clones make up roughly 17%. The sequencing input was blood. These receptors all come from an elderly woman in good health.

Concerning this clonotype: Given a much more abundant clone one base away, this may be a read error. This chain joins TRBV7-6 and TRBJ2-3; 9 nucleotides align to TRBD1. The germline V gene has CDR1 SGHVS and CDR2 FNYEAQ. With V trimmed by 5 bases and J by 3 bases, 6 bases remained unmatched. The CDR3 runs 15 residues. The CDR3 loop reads CASSPSTGGTDTQYF. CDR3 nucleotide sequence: TGTGCCAGCAGCCCCTCGACAGGGGGGACAGATACGCAGTATTTT.

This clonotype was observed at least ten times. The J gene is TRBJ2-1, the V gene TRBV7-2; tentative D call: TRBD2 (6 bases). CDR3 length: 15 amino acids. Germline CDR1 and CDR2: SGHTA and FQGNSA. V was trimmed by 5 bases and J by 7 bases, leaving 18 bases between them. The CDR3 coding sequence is TGTGCCAGCAGCCCATCCCGCGGGGTGGGAAATGAGCAGTTCTTC. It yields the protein CASSPSRGVGNEQFF.

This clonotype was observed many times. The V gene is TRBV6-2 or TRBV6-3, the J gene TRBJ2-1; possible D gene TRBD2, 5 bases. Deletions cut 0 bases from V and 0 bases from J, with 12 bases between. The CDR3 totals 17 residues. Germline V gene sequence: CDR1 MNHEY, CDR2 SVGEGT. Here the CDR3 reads CASSYSQRKPSYNEQFF. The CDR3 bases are TGTGCCAGCAGTTACTCCCAGCGGAAACCCTCCTACAATGAGCAGTTCTTC.

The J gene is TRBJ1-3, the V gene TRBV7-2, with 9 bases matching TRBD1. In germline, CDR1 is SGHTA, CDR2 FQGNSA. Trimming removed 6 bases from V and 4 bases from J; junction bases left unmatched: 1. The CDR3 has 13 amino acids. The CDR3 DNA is TGTGCCAGCAGGGGGACAGGGGGAAACACCATATATTTT. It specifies CASRGTGGNTIYF.

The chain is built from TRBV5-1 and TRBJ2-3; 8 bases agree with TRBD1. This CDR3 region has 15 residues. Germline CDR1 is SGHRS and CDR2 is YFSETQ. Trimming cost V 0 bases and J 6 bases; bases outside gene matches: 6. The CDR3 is CASSLETGGWDTQYF. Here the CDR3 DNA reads TGCGCCAGCAGCTTGGAAACAGGGGGGTGGGATACGCAGTATTTT. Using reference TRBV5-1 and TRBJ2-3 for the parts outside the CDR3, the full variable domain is KAGVTQTPRYLIKTRGQQVTLSCSPISGHRSVSWYQQTPGQGLQFLFEYFSETQRNKGNFPGRFSGRQFSNSRSEMNVSTLELGDSALYLCASSLETGGWDTQYFGPGTRLTVL.

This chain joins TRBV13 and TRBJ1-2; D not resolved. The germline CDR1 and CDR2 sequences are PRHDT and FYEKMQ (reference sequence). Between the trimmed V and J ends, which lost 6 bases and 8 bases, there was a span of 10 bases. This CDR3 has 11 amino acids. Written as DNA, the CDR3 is TGTGCCAGCAGATTCACGGGAGGCTACACCTTC. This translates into CASRFTGGYTF.

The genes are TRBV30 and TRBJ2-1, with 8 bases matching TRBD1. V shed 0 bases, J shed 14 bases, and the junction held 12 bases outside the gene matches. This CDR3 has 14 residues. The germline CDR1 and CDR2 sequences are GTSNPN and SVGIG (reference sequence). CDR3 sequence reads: CAWSVRRRTGPEFF. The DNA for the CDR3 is TGTGCCTGGAGTGTAAGACGCCGGACAGGGCCTGAGTTCTTC.

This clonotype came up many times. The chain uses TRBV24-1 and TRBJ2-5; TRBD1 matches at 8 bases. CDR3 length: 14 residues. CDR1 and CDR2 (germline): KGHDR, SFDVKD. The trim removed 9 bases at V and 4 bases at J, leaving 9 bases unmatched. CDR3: CATGQGGLVETQYF. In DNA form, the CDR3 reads TGTGCCACCGGACAGGGAGGATTGGTAGAGACCCAGTACTTC.

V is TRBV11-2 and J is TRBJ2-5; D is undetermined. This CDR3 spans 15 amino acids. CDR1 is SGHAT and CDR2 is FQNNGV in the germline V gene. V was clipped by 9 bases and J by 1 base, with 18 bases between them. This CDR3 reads CASSHYGVGQETQYF. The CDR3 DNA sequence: TGTGCCAGTAGCCACTATGGGGTGGGCCAAGAGACCCAGTACTTC. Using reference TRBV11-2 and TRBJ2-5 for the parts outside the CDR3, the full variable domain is EAGVAQSPRYKIIEKRQSVAFWCNPISGHATLYWYQQILGQGPKLLIQFQNNGVVDDSQLPKDRFSAERLKGVDSTLKIQPAKLEDSAVYLCASSHYGVGQETQYFGPGTRLLVL.

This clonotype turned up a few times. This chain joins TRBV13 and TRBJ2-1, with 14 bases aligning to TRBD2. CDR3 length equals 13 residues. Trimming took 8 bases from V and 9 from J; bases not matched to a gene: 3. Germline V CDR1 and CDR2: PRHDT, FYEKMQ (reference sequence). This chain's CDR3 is CASGLAGGSEQFF. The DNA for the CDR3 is TGTGCCAGCGGACTAGCGGGGGGTTCTGAGCAGTTCTTC.

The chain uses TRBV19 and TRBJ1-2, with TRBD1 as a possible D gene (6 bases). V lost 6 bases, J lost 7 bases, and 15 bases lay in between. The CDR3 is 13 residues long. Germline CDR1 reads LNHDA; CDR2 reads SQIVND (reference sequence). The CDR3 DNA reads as TGTGCCAGTAGAGGAACAGGGCCCCTTGGCTACACCTTC. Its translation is CASRGTGPLGYTF.

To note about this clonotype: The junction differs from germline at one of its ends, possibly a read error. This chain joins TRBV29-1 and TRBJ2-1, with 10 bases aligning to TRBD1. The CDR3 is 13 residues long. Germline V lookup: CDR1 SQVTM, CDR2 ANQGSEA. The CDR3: CRVDRGRYVEQFF. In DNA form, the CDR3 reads TGCCGCGTCGACAGGGGGCGATATGTTGAACAGTTCTTC.

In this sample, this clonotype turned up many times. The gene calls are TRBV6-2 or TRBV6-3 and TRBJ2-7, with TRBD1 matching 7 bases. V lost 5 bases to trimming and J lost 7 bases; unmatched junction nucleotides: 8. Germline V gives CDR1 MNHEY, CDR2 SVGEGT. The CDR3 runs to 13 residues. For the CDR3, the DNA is TGTGCCAGCAGTGGGACAGTTCGGTATGAGCAGTACTTC. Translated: CASSGTVRYEQYF.

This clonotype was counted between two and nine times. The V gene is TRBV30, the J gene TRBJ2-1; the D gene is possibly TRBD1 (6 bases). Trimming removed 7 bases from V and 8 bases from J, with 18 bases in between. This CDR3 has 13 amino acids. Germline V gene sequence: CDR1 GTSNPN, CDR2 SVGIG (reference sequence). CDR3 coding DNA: TGTGCCTTTGGAGTAGCAGGGACATATGAGCAGTTCTTC. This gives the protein CAFGVAGTYEQFF.

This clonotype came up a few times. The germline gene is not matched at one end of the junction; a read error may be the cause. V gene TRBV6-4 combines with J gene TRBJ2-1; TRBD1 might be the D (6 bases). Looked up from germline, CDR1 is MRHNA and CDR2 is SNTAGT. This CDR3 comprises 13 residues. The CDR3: CACSPQGYNEQFF. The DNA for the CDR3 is TGTGCCTGCAGTCCTCAGGGGTACAATGAGCAGTTCTTC.

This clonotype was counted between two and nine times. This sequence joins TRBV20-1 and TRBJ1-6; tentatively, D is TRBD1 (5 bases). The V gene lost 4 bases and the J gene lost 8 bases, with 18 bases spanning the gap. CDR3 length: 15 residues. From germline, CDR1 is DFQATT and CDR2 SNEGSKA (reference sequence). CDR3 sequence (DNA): TGCAGTGCTAAATTCAGGGTAGGGTTGGATTCACCCCTCCACTTT. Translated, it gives CSAKFRVGLDSPLHF.

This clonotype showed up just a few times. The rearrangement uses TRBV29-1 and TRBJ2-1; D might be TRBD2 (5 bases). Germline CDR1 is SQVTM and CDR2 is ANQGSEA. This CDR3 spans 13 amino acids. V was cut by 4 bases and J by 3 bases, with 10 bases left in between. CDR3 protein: CSVGPEGYNEQFF. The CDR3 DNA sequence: TGCAGCGTTGGCCCAGAGGGCTACAATGAGCAGTTCTTC.

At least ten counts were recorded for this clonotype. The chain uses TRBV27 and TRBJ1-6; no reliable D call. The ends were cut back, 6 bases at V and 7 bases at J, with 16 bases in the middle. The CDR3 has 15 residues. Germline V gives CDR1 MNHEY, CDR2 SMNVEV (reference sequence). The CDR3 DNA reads TGTGCCAGCAGCCCCATGATAAGGTCCAATTCACCCCTCCACTTT. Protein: CASSPMIRSNSPLHF.

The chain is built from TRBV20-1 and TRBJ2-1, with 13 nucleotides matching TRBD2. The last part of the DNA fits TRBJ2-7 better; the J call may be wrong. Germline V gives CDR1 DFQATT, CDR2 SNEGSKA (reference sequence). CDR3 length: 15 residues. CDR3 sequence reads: CSASGLAGVSNEQYF. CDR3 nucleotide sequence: TGCAGTGCATCCGGACTAGCGGGAGTATCAAACGAGCAGTACTTC.

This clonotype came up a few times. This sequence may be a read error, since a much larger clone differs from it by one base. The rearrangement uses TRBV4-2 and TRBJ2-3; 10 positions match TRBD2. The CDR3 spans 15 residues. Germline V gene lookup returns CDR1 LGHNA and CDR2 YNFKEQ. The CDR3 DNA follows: TGTGCCAGCAACCAAGCGGGGGGGGTTGGAGATACGCAGTATTTT. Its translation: CASNQAGGVGDTQYF.

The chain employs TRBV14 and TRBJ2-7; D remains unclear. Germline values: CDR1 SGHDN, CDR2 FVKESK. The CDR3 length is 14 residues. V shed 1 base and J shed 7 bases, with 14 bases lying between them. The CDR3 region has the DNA TGTGCCAGCAGCCAAGTTGCCGGGTCGGGTGAGCAGTACTTC. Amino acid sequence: CASSQVAGSGEQYF.

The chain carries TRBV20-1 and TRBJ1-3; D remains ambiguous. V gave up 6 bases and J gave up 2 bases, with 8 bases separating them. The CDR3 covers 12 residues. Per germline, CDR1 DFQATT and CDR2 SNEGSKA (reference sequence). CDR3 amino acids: CSASPAGNTIYF. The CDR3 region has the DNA TGCAGTGCCTCCCCGGCTGGAAACACCATATATTTT.

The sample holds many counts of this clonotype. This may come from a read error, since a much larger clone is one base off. The CDR3 DNA sequence: TGTGCCAGCAGTACGGACTGGGAGACCCAGTACTTC. Encoded protein: CASSTDWETQYF. V is TRBV27 and J is TRBJ2-5, with D maybe TRBD2 (5 bases). This CDR3 is 12 amino acids long. V was shortened by 5 bases and J by 5 bases, with 9 bases between the two germline ends. Germline CDR1 reads MNHEY; CDR2 reads SMNVEV (reference sequence).

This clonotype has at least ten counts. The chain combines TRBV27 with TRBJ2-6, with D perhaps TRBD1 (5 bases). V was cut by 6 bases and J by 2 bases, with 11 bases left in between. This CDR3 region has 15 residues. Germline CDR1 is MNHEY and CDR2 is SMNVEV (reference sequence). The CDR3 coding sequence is TGTGCCAGCAGCTTAGAAGGGGCTGGGGCCAACGTCCTGACTTTC. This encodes CASSLEGAGANVLTF.

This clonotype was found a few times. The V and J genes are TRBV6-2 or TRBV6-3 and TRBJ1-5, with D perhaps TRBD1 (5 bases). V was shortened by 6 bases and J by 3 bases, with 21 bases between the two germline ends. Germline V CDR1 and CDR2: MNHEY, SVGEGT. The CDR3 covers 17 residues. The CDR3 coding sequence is TGTGCCAGCAGCCGGAAAACCTGGGACGGGATCAATCAGCCCCAGCATTTT. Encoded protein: CASSRKTWDGINQPQHF.

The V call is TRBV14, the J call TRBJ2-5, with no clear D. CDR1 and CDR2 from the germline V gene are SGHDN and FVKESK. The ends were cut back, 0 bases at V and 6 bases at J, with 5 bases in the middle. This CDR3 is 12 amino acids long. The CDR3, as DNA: TGTGCCAGCAGCCAAGACCCCAAGACCCAGTACTTC. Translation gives CASSQDPKTQYF.

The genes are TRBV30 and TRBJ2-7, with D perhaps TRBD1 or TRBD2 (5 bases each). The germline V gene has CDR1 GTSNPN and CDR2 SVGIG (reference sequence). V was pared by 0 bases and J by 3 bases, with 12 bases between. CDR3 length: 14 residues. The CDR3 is CAWSVTGRYYEQYF. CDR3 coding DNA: TGTGCCTGGAGTGTAACGGGACGGTACTACGAGCAGTACTTC. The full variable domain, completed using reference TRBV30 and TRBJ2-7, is SQTIHQWPATLVQPVGSPLSLECTVEGTSNPNLYWYRQAAGRGLQLLFYSVGIGQISSEVPQNLSASRPQDRQFILSSKKLLLSDSGFYLCAWSVTGRYYEQYFGPGTRLTVT.

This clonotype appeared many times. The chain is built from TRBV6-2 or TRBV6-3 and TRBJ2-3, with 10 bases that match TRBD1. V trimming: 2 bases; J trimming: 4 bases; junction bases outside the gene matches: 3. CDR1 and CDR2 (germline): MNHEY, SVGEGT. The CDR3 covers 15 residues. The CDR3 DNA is TGTGCCAGCAGTTACCCAGGACAGGGGGCAGATACGCAGTATTTT. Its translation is CASSYPGQGADTQYF.

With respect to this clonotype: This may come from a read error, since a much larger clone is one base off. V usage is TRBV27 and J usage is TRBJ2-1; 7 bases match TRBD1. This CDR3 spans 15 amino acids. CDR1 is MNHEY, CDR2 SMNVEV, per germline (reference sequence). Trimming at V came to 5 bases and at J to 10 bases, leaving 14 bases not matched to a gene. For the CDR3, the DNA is TGTGCCAGCAGTCGTCGAACAGGGGCACCACACGAGCAGTTCTTC. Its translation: CASSRRTGAPHEQFF.

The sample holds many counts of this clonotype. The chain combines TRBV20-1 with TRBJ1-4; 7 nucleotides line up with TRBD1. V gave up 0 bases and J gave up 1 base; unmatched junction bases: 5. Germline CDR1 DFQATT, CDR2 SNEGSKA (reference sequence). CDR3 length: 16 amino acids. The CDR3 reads CSARELAGGTNEKLFF. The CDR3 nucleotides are TGCAGTGCTAGAGAATTGGCAGGGGGAACTAATGAAAAACTGTTTTTT.